This T cell receptor (beta chain) comes out of a study of T cells after yellow fever vaccination. CDR3 size: 13 residues. Between the trimmed V and J ends, which lost 0 bases and 5 bases, there was a span of 4 bases. Germline assignment: CDR1 ENHRY and CDR2 SYGVKD. On this clonotype: The antigen is unknown.

Study findings and constraints: It was a weaker secondary response, yet one that peaked faster, at day 5 versus 15. The CD4 compartment and the CD8 compartment contained a small share of clonotypes in common. Abundant clonotypes from the bulk population could get into FACS-sorted repertoires as contaminants. Reappearance after the booster was seen for most primary-vaccination clones, at 95% to 97% CD4 and roughly 90% CD8.

TCRdb processed the 5' RACE reads anew with MiXCR; each CDR3 protein has one entry. In the table there are hundreds of thousands of distinct CDR3 sequences, approximately 19% of which are singletons. Material: PBMCs, obtained before the yellow fever booster vaccination. This TCR was recovered from a young man who received the YFV17D yellow fever vaccine. V is TRBV10-3 and J is TRBJ2-2; no reliable D call. CDR3 protein: CAISESITGELFF. As DNA, the CDR3 is TGTGCCATCAGTGAGTCGATAACCGGGGAGCTGTTTTTT.